This entry describes one T cell receptor (beta chain). How the authors handled the data: Reference gene primers were amplified, and this amplification served to estimate nucleated cell counts. Repertoires were generated with immunoSEQ multiplex PCR, while TCRdb's copy carries only in-frame clones and drops some. That table supplies the V and J calls and clone size; D and trimming were determined from the DNA. The table has some 120,000 clones, approximately 85% seen once; the top ten hold about 4.3%. CDR1 and CDR2 from the germline V gene are SGDLS and YYNGEE. The CDR3 covers 15 residues. V was trimmed by 0 bases and J by 3 bases, leaving 12 bases between them. The data derive from a study of blood T cell repertoires in COVID-19. Study at large: Sites across the United States, Italy and Spain contributed samples from acute and convalescent COVID-19. The analysed material was cDNA or gDNA that came from T cells, B-cell-depleted T cells, or PBMCs.

This chain joins TRBV9 and TRBJ1-2; D is perhaps TRBD1 (5 bases). The receptor comes from a human donor in a cohort sampled during active COVID-19. Sequencing was carried out using peripheral blood. DNA of the CDR3: TGTGCCAGCAGCGTAGGGGCAGGGAGGGACTATGGCTACACCTTC. It codes for CASSVGAGRDYGYTF.